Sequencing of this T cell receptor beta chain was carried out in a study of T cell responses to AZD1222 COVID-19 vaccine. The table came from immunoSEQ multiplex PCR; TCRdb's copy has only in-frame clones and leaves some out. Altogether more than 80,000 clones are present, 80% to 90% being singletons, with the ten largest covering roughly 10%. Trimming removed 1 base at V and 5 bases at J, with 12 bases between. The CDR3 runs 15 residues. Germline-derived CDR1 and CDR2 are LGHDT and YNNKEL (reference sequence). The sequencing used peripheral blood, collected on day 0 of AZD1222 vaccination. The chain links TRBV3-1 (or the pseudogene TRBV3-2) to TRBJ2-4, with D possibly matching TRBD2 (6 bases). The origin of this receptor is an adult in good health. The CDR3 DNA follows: TGTGCCAGCAGCCAAGGAGGAGGGGCCCAAAACATTCAGTACTTC. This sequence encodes CASSQGGGAQNIQYF.